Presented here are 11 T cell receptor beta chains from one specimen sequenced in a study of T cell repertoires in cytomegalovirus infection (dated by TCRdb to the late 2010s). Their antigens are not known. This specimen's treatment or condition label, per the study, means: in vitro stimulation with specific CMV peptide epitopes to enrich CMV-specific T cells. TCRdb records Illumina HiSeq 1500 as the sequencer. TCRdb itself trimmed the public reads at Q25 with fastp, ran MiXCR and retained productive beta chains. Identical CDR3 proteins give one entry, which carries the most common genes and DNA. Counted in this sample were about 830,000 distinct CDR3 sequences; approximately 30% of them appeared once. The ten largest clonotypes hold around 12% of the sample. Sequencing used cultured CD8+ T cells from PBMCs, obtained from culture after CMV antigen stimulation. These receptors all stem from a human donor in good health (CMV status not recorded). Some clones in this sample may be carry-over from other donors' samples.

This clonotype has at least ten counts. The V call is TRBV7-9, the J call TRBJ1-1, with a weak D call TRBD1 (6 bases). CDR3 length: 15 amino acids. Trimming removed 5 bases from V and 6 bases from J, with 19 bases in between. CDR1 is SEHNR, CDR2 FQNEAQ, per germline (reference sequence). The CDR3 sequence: CASSPRDKVRPEAFF. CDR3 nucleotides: TGTGCCAGCAGCCCAAGGGACAAGGTACGGCCTGAAGCTTTCTTT.

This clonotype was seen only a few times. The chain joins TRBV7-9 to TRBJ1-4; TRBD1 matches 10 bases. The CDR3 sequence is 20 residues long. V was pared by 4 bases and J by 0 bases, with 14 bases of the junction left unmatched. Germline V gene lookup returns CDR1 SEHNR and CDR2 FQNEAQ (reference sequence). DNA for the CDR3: TGTGCCAGCAGCTCTAACCTACCGGGACAGGGGCTCCCAACTAATGAAAAACTGTTTTTT. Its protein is CASSSNLPGQGLPTNEKLFF.

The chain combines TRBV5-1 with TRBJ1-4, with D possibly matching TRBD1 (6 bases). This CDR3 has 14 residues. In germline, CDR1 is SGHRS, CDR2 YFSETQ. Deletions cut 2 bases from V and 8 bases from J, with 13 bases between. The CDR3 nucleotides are TGCGCCAGCAGCTTCAGAGGGGGAAGGGAAAAACTGTTTTTT. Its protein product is CASSFRGGREKLFF.

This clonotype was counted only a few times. CDR3 residues: CASSLWRSPYEQYF. In DNA, the CDR3 is TGTGCCAGCAGCTTGTGGCGCAGCCCCTACGAGCAGTACTTC. The chain uses TRBV7-9 and TRBJ2-7; D unresolved. Germline V CDR1 and CDR2: SEHNR, FQNEAQ (reference sequence). The CDR3 has 14 residues. V gave up 3 bases and J gave up 2 bases, with 11 bases separating them. The full variable domain, its missing parts supplied by reference TRBV7-9 and TRBJ2-7, is DTGVSQNPRHKITKRGQNVTFRCDPISEHNRLYWYRQTLGQGPEFLTYFQNEAQLEKSRLLSDRFSAERPKGSFSTLEIQRTEQGDSAMYLCASSLWRSPYEQYFGPGTRLTVT.

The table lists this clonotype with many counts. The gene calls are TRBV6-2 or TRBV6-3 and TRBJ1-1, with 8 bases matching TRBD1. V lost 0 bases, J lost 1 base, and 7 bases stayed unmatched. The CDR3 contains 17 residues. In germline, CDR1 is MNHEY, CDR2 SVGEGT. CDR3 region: CASSYSRQGQRNTEAFF. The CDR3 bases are TGTGCCAGCAGTTACTCGCGACAGGGGCAGAGGAACACTGAAGCTTTCTTT.

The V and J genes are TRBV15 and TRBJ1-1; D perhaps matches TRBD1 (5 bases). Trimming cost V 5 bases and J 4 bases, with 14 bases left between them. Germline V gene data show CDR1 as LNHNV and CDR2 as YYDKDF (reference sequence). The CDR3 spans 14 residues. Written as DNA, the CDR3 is TGTGCCACCAGCGGCTCGCCGGGGGGCACTGAAGCTTTCTTT. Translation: CATSGSPGGTEAFF.

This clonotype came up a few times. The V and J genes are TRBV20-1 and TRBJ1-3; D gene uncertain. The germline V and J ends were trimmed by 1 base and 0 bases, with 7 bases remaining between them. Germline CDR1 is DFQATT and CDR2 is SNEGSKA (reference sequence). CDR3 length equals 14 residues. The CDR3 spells CSARAGVSGNTIYF. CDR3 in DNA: TGCAGTGCTAGAGCCGGGGTCTCTGGAAACACCATATATTTT.

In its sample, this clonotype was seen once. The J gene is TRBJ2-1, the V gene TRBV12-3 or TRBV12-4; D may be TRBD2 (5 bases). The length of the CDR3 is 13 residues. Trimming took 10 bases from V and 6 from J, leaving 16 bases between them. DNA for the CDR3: TGTGCCACCCTCGGGATCCGGGGCAATGAGCAGTTCTTC. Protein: CATLGIRGNEQFF.

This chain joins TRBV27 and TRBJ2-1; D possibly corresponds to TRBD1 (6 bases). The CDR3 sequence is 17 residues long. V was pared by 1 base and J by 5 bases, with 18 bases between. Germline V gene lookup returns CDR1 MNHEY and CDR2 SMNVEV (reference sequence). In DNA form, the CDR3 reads TGTGCCAGCAGTTTATTCCCGTGGGCAGGGGTTAACAATGAGCAGTTCTTC. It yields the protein CASSLFPWAGVNNEQFF.

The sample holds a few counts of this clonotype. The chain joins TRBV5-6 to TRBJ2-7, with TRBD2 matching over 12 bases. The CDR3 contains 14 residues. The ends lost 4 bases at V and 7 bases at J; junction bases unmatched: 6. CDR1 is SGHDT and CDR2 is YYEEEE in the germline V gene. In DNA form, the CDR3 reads TGTGCCAGCAGCCGACTAGCGGGGGTAGGGGAGCAGTACGTC. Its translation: CASSRLAGVGEQYV.

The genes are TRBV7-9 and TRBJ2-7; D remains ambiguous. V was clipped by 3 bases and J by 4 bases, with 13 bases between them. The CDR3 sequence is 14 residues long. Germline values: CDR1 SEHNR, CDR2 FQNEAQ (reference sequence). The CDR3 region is CASSLWQEPYEQYV. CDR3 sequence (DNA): TGTGCCAGCAGCTTGTGGCAGGAACCTTACGAGCAGTACGTC.